Below are 18 T cell receptor beta chains sequenced from a single sample in a study of cytomegalovirus exposure and HLA in healthy donors. Both 60 Vbeta primers and 13 Jbeta primers went into the PCR. Repertoires were generated with immunoSEQ multiplex PCR, while TCRdb's copy carries only in-frame clones and drops some. The table shows 150,000 to 200,000 clones, with roughly 77% occurring only once. Source material: PBMCs. Source of these receptors: a male donor in good health and CMV-seronegative.

V usage is TRBV6-5 and J usage is TRBJ1-2, with TRBD1 matching 7 bases. The CDR3 runs 11 residues. Germline V gene lookup returns CDR1 MNHEY and CDR2 SVGAGI. With V trimmed by 8 bases and J by 4 bases, 1 base remained unmatched. The CDR3 DNA is TGTGCCAGCTGGACAGGCTATGGCTACACCTTC. Protein sequence: CASWTGYGYTF.

The chain joins TRBV25-1 to TRBJ2-3; 10 nucleotides line up with TRBD2. V shed 5 bases and J 3 bases; nucleotides not matched to a gene: 5. The V gene's germline CDR1 is MGHDK and CDR2 SYGVNS. The CDR3 extends over 15 amino acids. This CDR3 reads CASSSSGGRTDTQYF. CDR3 nucleotide sequence: TGTGCCAGCAGTAGTAGCGGGGGGAGGACAGATACGCAGTATTTT.

The J gene is TRBJ2-1, the V gene TRBV5-6; 7 bases line up with TRBD2. Germline CDR1 reads SGHDT; CDR2 reads YYEEEE. The CDR3 sequence is 14 residues long. The V gene end was trimmed by 1 base and the J gene end by 5 bases; junction bases not matched to a gene: 3. The CDR3 DNA sequence: TGTGCCAGCAGCTTGTATGCGGGAGACAATGAGCAGTTCTTC. Protein product: CASSLYAGDNEQFF.

This clone was seen only once. The V and J genes are TRBV6-5 and TRBJ1-1; D is possibly TRBD1 (5 bases). This CDR3 spans 16 amino acids. Between the trimmed V and J ends, which lost 2 bases and 0 bases, there was a span of 13 bases. In germline, CDR1 is MNHEY, CDR2 SVGAGI. The CDR3 reads CASSYGAGWLNTEAFF. The CDR3 DNA follows: TGTGCCAGCAGTTACGGGGCAGGATGGCTGAACACTGAAGCTTTCTTT.

This sequence joins TRBV7-6 and TRBJ1-4; a weak D match, TRBD1 (6 bases). Germline CDR1 reads SGHVS; CDR2 reads FNYEAQ. Trimming removed 5 bases from V and 4 bases from J, with 17 bases in between. The length of the CDR3 is 16 residues. The CDR3 bases are TGTGCCAGCAGCATCGGTGGGGGCGGGGGTAATGAAAAACTGTTTTTT. Residues: CASSIGGGGGNEKLFF.

J is TRBJ2-3 and V is TRBV30; D not resolved. V gave up 1 base and J gave up 3 bases, with 17 bases separating them. CDR1 and CDR2 (germline): GTSNPN, SVGIG (reference sequence). CDR3 size: 16 residues. CDR3 sequence: CAWSELRPLNTDTQYF. The CDR3 region has the DNA TGTGCCTGGAGTGAATTGAGGCCTTTAAATACAGATACGCAGTATTTT.

This clone was found a few times. This chain uses TRBV10-2 with TRBJ1-2, with 9 bases aligning to TRBD1. J lost 4 bases, V lost 4 bases, and 10 bases had no gene match. The CDR3 extends over 16 amino acids. The V gene's germline CDR1 is WSHSY and CDR2 SAAADI. The CDR3 DNA reads TGCGCCAGCAGTGGGGAGGGACAGGGTCCCATCTATGGCTACACCTTC. Protein product: CASSGEGQGPIYGYTF.

The chain joins TRBV7-7 to TRBJ2-3, with 7 bases identical to TRBD2. The CDR3 covers 13 residues. The junction had 1 base not matched to a gene; V was cut back by 4 bases and J by 3 bases. Germline values: CDR1 SSHAT, CDR2 FNYEAQ (reference sequence). The CDR3 region has the DNA TGTGCCAGCAGCTCCGGGGGGACAGATACGCAGTATTTT. It specifies CASSSGGTDTQYF.

The V and J genes are TRBV27 and TRBJ1-5; D is possibly TRBD1 (6 bases). The CDR3 totals 17 residues. With 3 bases removed from V and 4 bases from J, the gap between germline ends came to 19 bases. CDR1 is MNHEY and CDR2 is SMNVEV in the germline V gene (reference sequence). CDR3 sequence reads: CASSLGNQGTRNQPQHF. The CDR3 DNA reads as TGTGCCAGCAGTTTGGGGAATCAGGGGACCAGGAATCAGCCCCAGCATTTT.

This clone is a singleton in its sample. The chain joins TRBV6-6 to TRBJ1-2, with 8 bases aligning to TRBD1. The CDR3 has 13 residues. The J segment lost 4 bases and the V segment lost 6 bases, leaving 4 bases of the junction unmatched. Germline assignment: CDR1 MNHNY and CDR2 SVGAGI (reference sequence). In nucleotides, the CDR3 is TGTGCCAGCAGCCGGGACAGGCTCTATGGCTACACCTTC. Translated: CASSRDRLYGYTF.

The chain is built from TRBV6-1 and TRBJ2-6, with D possibly being TRBD1 (6 bases). V gave up 3 bases and J gave up 2 bases, with 11 bases separating them. The CDR3 runs to 16 residues. Germline V CDR1 and CDR2: MNHNS, SASEGT. The CDR3 bases are TGTGCCAGCAGTGATGGGGCAGGGGCTGGGGCCAACGTCCTGACTTTC. Amino acids: CASSDGAGAGANVLTF.

This clone showed up many times. The rearrangement joins TRBV4-3 to TRBJ2-3; 8 bases fit TRBD2. The V gene end was trimmed by 0 bases and the J gene end by 4 bases; junction bases not matched to a gene: 6. This CDR3 is 16 amino acids long. Germline CDR1 is LGHNA and CDR2 is YSLEER. As DNA, the CDR3 is TGCGCCAGCAGCCAAGATATATCAGCGGGAGCAGATACGCAGTATTTT. Translating gives CASSQDISAGADTQYF.

V and J are TRBV5-1 and TRBJ2-7, with D unclear. CDR3 size: 16 residues. Germline V gene sequence: CDR1 SGHRS, CDR2 YFSETQ. Trimming pared 0 bases from V and 2 bases from J, leaving 15 bases between. CDR3 protein: CASSLGHGIAAYEQYF. CDR3 in DNA: TGCGCCAGCAGCTTGGGGCACGGAATAGCAGCCTACGAGCAGTACTTC.

V and J are TRBV27 and TRBJ1-1, with 11 bases that match TRBD1. Trimming cost V 5 bases and J 4 bases; bases outside gene matches: 3. The germline CDR1 and CDR2 sequences are MNHEY and SMNVEV (reference sequence). The CDR3 has 14 amino acids. CDR3 in amino acids: CASSRTGGVTEAFF. The CDR3 coding sequence is TGTGCCAGCAGTCGGACAGGGGGCGTCACTGAAGCTTTCTTT.

This clone was detected a few times. The gene calls are TRBV5-1 and TRBJ2-7, with a weak D call TRBD1 (5 bases). Germline-derived CDR1 and CDR2 are SGHRS and YFSETQ. The CDR3 contains 13 residues. V dropped 4 bases and J dropped 3 bases, with 11 bases sitting between them. CDR3 in DNA: TGCGCCAGCAGCAGGGGCCCGGACTACGAGCAGTACTTC. Residues: CASSRGPDYEQYF. Together with reference TRBV5-1 and TRBJ2-7, the CDR3 gives the full variable domain: KAGVTQTPRYLIKTRGQQVTLSCSPISGHRSVSWYQQTPGQGLQFLFEYFSETQRNKGNFPGRFSGRQFSNSRSEMNVSTLELGDSALYLCASSRGPDYEQYFGPGTRLTVT.

This chain connects TRBV27 to TRBJ2-7; 9 bases are shared with TRBD1. Germline CDR1 reads MNHEY; CDR2 reads SMNVEV (reference sequence). The CDR3 contains 16 residues. V lost 5 bases to trimming and J lost 3 bases; unmatched junction nucleotides: 11. The CDR3 reads CASSPQQGARIYEQYF. Written as DNA, the CDR3 is TGTGCCAGCAGTCCCCAACAGGGGGCGCGTATCTACGAGCAGTACTTC.

V usage is TRBV27 and J usage is TRBJ2-2; 7 bases map to TRBD2. The ends lost 8 bases at V and 0 bases at J; junction bases unmatched: 9. The CDR3 runs 16 residues. CDR1 and CDR2 from the germline V gene are MNHEY and SMNVEV (reference sequence). Written as DNA, the CDR3 is TGTGCCAGCGCCCAGTGGCTAGCGGCGAACACCGGGGAGCTGTTTTTT. Its translation: CASAQWLAANTGELFF.

Ten or more counts support this clone. The chain is built from TRBV6-1 and TRBJ1-1, with TRBD1 as a possible D gene (6 bases). The V gene lost 7 bases and the J gene lost 4 bases, with 19 bases spanning the gap. The germline V gene encodes CDR1 MNHNS and CDR2 SASEGT. This CDR3 is built from 15 residues. Here the CDR3 reads CASTLGAFGITEAFF. DNA for the CDR3: TGTGCCAGCACATTGGGGGCGTTCGGTATCACTGAAGCTTTCTTT.